This T cell receptor (beta chain) was recorded in a study of cytomegalovirus exposure and HLA in healthy donors. In the study overall: In a later analysis, it was reported that the roughly 120 validation repertoires had been produced on the same platform as the roughly 700 repertoires belonging to the first cohort. The study's findings and limits: That first-cohort TCR clusters tended to co-occur in the roughly 130 validation repertoires was found in a later analysis. In vitro checks showed that a few CMV-associated chains really do target CMV antigens.

Comments on this clone: No antigen is known for it.

Produced via immunoSEQ multiplex PCR; TCRdb's table is partial and in-frame only. The sample holds about 66,000 clones, roughly 96% seen once. The J segment lost 4 bases and the V segment lost 4 bases, leaving 9 bases of the junction unmatched. CDR1 SGHRS and CDR2 YFSETQ come from the germline V gene. The CDR3 runs to 15 residues. The V call is TRBV5-1, the J call TRBJ2-5; 8 nucleotides align to TRBD1. The sample consisted of PBMCs. This TCR derives from a young man in good health and CMV-seronegative. CDR3 DNA sequence: TGCGCCAGCAGCCCCCCGGACAGGGTATCAGAGACCCAGTACTTC. It yields the protein CASSPPDRVSETQYF. Full variable domain (remainder filled in from reference TRBV5-1 and TRBJ2-5): KAGVTQTPRYLIKTRGQQVTLSCSPISGHRSVSWYQQTPGQGLQFLFEYFSETQRNKGNFPGRFSGRQFSNSRSEMNVSTLELGDSALYLCASSPPDRVSETQYFGPGTRLLVL.